This T cell receptor (beta chain) was observed in a study of early stage breast cancer tumors. Study at large: ER+/PR+/HER2- status applied to about 80% of the 16 invasive breast tumors.

The data were produced by immunoSEQ multiplex PCR, yet TCRdb's version contains in-frame clones alone and is incomplete. The table records about 36,000 clones, about 68% of them present only once. Germline V gene data show CDR1 as SGHAT and CDR2 as FQNNGV. This CDR3 spans 17 amino acids. Unmatched junction bases numbered 15, after V lost 5 bases and J lost 3 bases. The sequenced sample was blood. V usage is TRBV11-2 and J usage is TRBJ2-7; TRBD2 agrees at 8 bases. The sequence came from a person in their sixties or seventies with breast cancer. The CDR3 nucleotides read TGTGCCAGCAGCCCCTCCCCGGGGGGGGGCGGGAGCTACGAGCAGTACTTC. Its protein is CASSPSPGGGGSYEQYF.